The 10 T cell receptor beta chains below all came from one sample that was sequenced in a study of OX40 agonist ivuxolimab in advanced cancers. The assay was immunoSEQ multiplex PCR, and TCRdb's table has in-frame clones only and misses some. The sample records fewer than 85,000 clones, around nine tenths being singletons. Sequenced material: CD4+ or CD8+ T cells sorted from blood, taken in a trial of the OX40 agonist ivuxolimab. These receptor sequences come from an adult with an advanced solid tumor such as melanoma, head and neck, liver or kidney cancer.

The chain is built from TRBV5-5 and TRBJ1-5; a possible D gene is TRBD1 (5 bases). The germline V gene has CDR1 SGHKS and CDR2 YYEKEE (reference sequence). V shed 0 bases and J shed 4 bases, with 11 bases lying between them. This CDR3 is built from 15 residues. The CDR3 DNA sequence: TGTGCCAGCAGCTTGGAGGTCCAGGGAAATCAGCCCCAGCATTTT. Its protein product is CASSLEVQGNQPQHF.

The chain has TRBV19 and TRBJ1-5; D is ambiguous. Deletions cut 1 base from V and 4 bases from J, with 8 bases between. Germline CDR1 and CDR2: LNHDA and SQIVND (reference sequence). This CDR3 spans 14 amino acids. CDR3 in amino acids: CASSIVPGNQPQHF. CDR3 in DNA: TGTGCCAGTAGTATAGTCCCAGGAAATCAGCCCCAGCATTTT.

This chain links TRBV20-1 with TRBJ1-1; no clear D gene. This CDR3 has 11 amino acids. Trimming removed 4 bases at V and 11 bases at J, with 14 bases between. The germline CDR1 and CDR2 sequences are DFQATT and SNEGSKA (reference sequence). The CDR3 DNA follows: TGCAGTGCTATAGGTATCCAGATGGCTTTCTTT. The encoded protein is CSAIGIQMAFF.

A single count supports this clone. The V call is TRBV6-6, the J call TRBJ2-7; D remains unclear. CDR3 size: 14 residues. The V end lost 2 bases, the J end lost 5 bases, and 13 bases lay between the germline ends. CDR1 MNHNY and CDR2 SVGAGI come from the germline V gene (reference sequence). In DNA, the CDR3 is TGTGCCAGCAGTTACAGGTCTGTTCTTGACGAGCAGTACTTC. Residues: CASSYRSVLDEQYF.

This chain links TRBV18 with TRBJ1-4, with D possibly TRBD1 on 5 matching bases. Trimming left V 7 bases short and J 8 bases short, with 14 bases between. The CDR3 has 13 residues. Looked up from germline, CDR1 is KGHSH and CDR2 is LQKENI. CDR3 sequence (DNA): TGTGCCAGCTATCGGGGGGTCGGAGAAAAACTGTTTTTT. It yields the protein CASYRGVGEKLFF.

The gene calls are TRBV30 and TRBJ2-2; tentatively, D is TRBD1 (6 bases). This CDR3 region has 15 residues. Between the trimmed V and J ends, which lost 0 bases and 4 bases, there was a span of 12 bases. CDR1 and CDR2 (germline): GTSNPN, SVGIG (reference sequence). This CDR3 reads CAWSVNRVSTGELFF. For the CDR3, the DNA is TGTGCCTGGAGTGTTAACAGGGTTAGCACCGGGGAGCTGTTTTTT.

The V call is TRBV5-3, the J call TRBJ2-3; 10 nucleotides align to TRBD2. TRBV5-3 is identified as an open reading frame with a role that is uncertain. V was clipped by 1 base and J by 5 bases; unmatched bases: 10. The CDR3 runs 17 residues. The CDR3 coding sequence is TGTGCCAGAAGCTTGTGGTCCCTAGCGGGGGCTGGAGATACGCAGTATTTT. Residues: CARSLWSLAGAGDTQYF.

This rearrangement joins TRBV18 to TRBJ2-2; D unclear. This CDR3 is built from 15 residues. Looked up from germline, CDR1 is KGHSH and CDR2 is LQKENI. Trimming took off 3 bases at V and 0 bases at J, with 8 bases between the two ends. CDR3 sequence (DNA): TGTGCCAGCTCACCGGGCAGGACGAACACCGGGGAGCTGTTTTTT. The encoded protein is CASSPGRTNTGELFF.

The chain uses TRBV5-1 and TRBJ2-3; 12 bases fit TRBD2. This CDR3 region has 16 residues. J was trimmed by 3 bases and V by 4 bases; bases with no gene match: 6. From germline, CDR1 is SGHRS and CDR2 YFSETQ. CDR3 in amino acids: CASSPRTSGTTDTQYF. The DNA for the CDR3 is TGCGCCAGCAGCCCTCGGACTAGCGGGACTACAGATACGCAGTATTTT.

The rearrangement joins TRBV28 to TRBJ2-3; 7 bases fit TRBD2. Germline lookup yields CDR1 MDHEN and CDR2 SYDVKM. J was trimmed by 1 base and V by 6 bases; bases with no gene match: 16. This CDR3 contains 18 residues. CDR3 protein: CASSLTRGVGYRTDTQYF. CDR3 nucleotides: TGTGCCAGCAGCCTGACTCGGGGGGTTGGCTATCGCACAGATACGCAGTATTTT.